Listed below are T cell receptor beta chains from one sample, sequenced in a study of T cells in Graves' hyperthyroidism and ophthalmopathy. TCRdb reprocessed the multiplex PCR reads via MiXCR and lists one record per CDR3 protein. The sample lists approximately 480,000 distinct CDR3 sequences, around 20% occurring once. Input material: blood. The source of these receptors is a man between 18 and 29 years old with Graves' hyperthyroidism. Each CDR3 is given with its conserved first and last residue. The order of the fields is V gene, CDR3 protein.

>TRBV29-1
CSYTHMNTEAFF
>TRBV19
CASNIRGDGELFF
>TRBV7-3
CASSSSGLPFHEQYF
>TRBV27
CASSFTGGSGGEAFF
>TRBV7-9
CASSPTSRHYGYTF
>TRBV6-5
CASSYSRGDYGYTF
>TRBV5-6
CASSVRDKLRTGELFF
>TRBV7-8
CASHGQGPYTGELFF
>TRBV20-1
CSARDPWTGNSPLHF
>TRBV6-2/TRBV6-3
CASCRMAEAETQYF
>TRBV11-1
CASSLMRGGGILKKETQYF